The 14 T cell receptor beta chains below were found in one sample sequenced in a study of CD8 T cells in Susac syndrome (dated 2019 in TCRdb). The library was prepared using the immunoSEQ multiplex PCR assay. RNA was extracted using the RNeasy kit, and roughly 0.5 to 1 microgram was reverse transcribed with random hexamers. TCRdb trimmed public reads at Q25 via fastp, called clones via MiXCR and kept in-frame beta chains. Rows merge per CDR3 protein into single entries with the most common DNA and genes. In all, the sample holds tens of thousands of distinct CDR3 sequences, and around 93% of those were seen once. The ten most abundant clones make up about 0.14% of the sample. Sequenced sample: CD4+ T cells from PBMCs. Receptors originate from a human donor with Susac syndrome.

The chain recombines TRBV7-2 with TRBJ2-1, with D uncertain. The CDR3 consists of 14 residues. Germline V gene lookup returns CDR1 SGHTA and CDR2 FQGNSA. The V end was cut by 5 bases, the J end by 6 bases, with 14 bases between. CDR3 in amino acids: CASSPYRVGNEQFF. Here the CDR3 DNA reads TGTGCCAGCAGCCCCTACCGGGTGGGCAATGAGCAGTTCTTC.

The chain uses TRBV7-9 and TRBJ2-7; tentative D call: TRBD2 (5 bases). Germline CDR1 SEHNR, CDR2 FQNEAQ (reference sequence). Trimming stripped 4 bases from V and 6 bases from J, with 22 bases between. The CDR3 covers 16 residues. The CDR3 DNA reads TGTGCCAGCAGCTCAGAAGAATTCGGGGATTCCGCCGAGCAGTACTTC. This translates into CASSSEEFGDSAEQYF.

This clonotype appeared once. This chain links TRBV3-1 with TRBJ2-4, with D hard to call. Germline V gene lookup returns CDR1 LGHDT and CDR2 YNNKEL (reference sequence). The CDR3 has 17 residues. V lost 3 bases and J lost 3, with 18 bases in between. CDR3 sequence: CASSQAWDALYKNIQYF. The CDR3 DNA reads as TGTGCCAGCAGCCAGGCCTGGGATGCCCTTTACAAAAACATTCAGTACTTC. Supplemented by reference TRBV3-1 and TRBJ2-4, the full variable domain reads DTAVSQTPKYLVTQMGNDKSIKCEQNLGHDTMYWYKQDSKKFLKIMFSYNNKELIINETVPNRFSPKSPDKAHLNLHINSLELGDSAVYFCASSQAWDALYKNIQYFGAGTRLSVL.

The CDR3 DNA reads TGCAGTGCTGAGGACAGGGTTGGCTCCTACGAGCAGTACTTC. Amino acids: CSAEDRVGSYEQYF. The J gene is TRBJ2-7, the V gene TRBV20-1; 8 nucleotides line up with TRBD1. The germline gives CDR1 DFQATT, CDR2 SNEGSKA (reference sequence). V gave up 5 bases and J gave up 0 bases; unmatched junction bases: 6. The CDR3 is made up of 14 amino acids.

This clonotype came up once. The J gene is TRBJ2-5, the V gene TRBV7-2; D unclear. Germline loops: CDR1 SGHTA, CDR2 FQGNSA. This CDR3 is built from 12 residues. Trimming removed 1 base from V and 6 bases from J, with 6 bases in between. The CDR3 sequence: CASSLERKTQYF. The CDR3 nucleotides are TGTGCCAGCAGCTTAGAACGGAAGACCCAGTACTTC.

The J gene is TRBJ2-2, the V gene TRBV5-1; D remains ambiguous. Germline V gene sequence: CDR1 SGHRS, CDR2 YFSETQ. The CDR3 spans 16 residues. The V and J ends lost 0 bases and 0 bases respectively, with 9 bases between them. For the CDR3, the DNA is TGCGCCAGCAGCTTGGCTCCGGGTCCGAACACCGGGGAGCTGTTTTTT. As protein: CASSLAPGPNTGELFF.

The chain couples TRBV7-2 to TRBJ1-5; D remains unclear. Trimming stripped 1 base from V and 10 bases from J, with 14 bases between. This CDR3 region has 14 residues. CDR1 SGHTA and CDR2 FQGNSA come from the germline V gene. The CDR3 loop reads CASSLVPRRSPQHF. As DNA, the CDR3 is TGTGCCAGCAGCTTAGTTCCCCGGCGGAGCCCCCAGCATTTT.

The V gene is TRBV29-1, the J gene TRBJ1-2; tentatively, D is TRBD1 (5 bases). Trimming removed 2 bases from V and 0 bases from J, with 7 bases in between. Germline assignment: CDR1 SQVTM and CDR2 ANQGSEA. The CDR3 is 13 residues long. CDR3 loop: CSVERTPNYGYTF. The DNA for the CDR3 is TGCAGCGTTGAAAGGACACCTAACTATGGCTACACCTTC. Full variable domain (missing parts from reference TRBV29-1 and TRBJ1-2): SAVISQKPSRDICQRGTSLTIQCQVDSQVTMMFWYRQQPGQSLTLIATANQGSEATYESGFVIDKFPISRPNLTFSTLTVSNMSPEDSSIYLCSVERTPNYGYTFGSGTRLTVV.

The CDR3 nucleotides are TGTGCCAGTGGGAGGGCTTGGGGGGGTAGCACAGATACGCAGTATTTT. Translating it yields CASGRAWGGSTDTQYF. The J gene is TRBJ2-3, the V gene TRBV6-1; 7 bases align to TRBD2. The germline CDR1 and CDR2 sequences are MNHNS and SASEGT. V gave up 9 bases and J gave up 0 bases; unmatched junction bases: 12. This CDR3 spans 16 amino acids.

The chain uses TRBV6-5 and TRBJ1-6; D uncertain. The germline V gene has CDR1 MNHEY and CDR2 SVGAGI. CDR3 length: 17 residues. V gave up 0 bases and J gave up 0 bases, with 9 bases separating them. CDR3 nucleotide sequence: TGTGCCAGCAGTTACTCGTTCGAGAGCTCCTATAATTCACCCCTCCACTTT. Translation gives CASSYSFESSYNSPLHF.

This chain's CDR3 is CASRVNNEQFF. DNA of the CDR3: TGCGCCAGCAGGGTCAACAATGAGCAGTTCTTC. This chain links TRBV5-1 with TRBJ2-1; the D is unclear. This CDR3 comprises 11 residues. CDR1 is SGHRS, CDR2 YFSETQ, per germline. V was pared by 5 bases and J by 5 bases, with 5 bases between.

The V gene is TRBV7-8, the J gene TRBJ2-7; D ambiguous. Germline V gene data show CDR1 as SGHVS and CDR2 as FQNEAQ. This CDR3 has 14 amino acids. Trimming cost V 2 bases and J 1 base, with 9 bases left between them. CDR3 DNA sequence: TGTGCCAGCAGCTTAATCGAGATTTCCTACGAGCAGTACTTC. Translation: CASSLIEISYEQYF.

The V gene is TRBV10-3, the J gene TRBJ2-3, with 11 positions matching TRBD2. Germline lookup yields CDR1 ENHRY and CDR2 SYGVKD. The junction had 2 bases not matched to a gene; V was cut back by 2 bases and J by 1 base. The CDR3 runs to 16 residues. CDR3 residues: CAISEQTSGGTDTQYF. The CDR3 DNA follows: TGTGCCATCAGTGAGCAGACTAGCGGGGGCACAGATACGCAGTATTTT.

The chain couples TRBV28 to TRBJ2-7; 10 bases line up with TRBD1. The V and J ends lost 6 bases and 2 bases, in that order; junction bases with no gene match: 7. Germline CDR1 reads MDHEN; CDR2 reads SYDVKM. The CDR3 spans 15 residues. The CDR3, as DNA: TGTGCCAGCAGCACCGGGACAGGGGCGACCTACGAGCAGTACTTC. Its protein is CASSTGTGATYEQYF.